This TCR beta chain emerged from a study of beta chain features in type 1 diabetes. Whole-study results and caveats: TCRB CDR3s were moderately but significantly shorter in Type 1 diabetes patients in all four CD4+ subsets. Any HLA effect on TCRB rearrangement was left unresolved by small sub-analyses. Type 1 diabetes patients showed fewer insertions and more deletions at VDJ junctions.

Reverse transcribing all isolated RNA meant expressed TCRB transcripts were sequenced. TCRdb's copy holds only in-frame clones and misses some; the assay was immunoSEQ multiplex PCR. The table lists about 240,000 clones, approximately 15% of them singletons. In this sample, this clone turned up a few times. The antigen is unknown. This receptor was taken from a man between 25 and 39 years old with type 1 diabetes. The source material was naive CD4+ T cells from blood.

DNA of the CDR3: TGTGCCAGCAACTTCCCGGGAAGCACAGATACGCAGTATTTT. Its translation is CASNFPGSTDTQYF. The rearrangement links TRBV21-1 to TRBJ2-3; the table calls TRBD2, which could not be checked here. TRBV21-1 is an annotated pseudogene. This CDR3 is 14 amino acids long.